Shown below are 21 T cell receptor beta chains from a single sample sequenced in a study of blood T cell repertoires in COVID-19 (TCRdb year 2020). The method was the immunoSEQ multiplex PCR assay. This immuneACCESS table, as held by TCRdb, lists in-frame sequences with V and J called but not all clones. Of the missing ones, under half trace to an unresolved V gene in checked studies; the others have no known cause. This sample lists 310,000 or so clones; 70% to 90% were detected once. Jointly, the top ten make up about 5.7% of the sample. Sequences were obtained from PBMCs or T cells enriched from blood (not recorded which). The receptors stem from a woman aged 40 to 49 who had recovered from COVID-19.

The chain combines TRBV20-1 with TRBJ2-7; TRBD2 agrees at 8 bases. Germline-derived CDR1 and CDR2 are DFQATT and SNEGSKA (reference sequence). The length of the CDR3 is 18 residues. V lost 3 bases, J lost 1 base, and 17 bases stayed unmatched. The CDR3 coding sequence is TGCAGTGCTAGTTGGCCTCCCGGGAGCGGGAGTAAATCCTACGAGCAGTACTTC. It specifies CSASWPPGSGSKSYEQYF.

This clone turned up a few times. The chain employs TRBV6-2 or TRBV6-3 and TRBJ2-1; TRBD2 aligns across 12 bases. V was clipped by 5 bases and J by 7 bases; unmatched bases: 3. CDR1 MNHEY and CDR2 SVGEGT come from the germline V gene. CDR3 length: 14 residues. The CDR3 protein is CASSRLAGDNEQFF. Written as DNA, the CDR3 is TGTGCCAGCAGTAGACTAGCGGGAGATAATGAGCAGTTCTTC.

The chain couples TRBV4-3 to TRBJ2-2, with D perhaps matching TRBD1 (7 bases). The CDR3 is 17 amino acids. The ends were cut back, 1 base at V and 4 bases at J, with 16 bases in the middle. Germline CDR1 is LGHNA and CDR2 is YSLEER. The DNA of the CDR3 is TGCGCCAGCAGCCAAGCTAGAGGAGGGGGCTCCACCGGGGAGCTGTTTTTT. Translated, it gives CASSQARGGGSTGELFF.

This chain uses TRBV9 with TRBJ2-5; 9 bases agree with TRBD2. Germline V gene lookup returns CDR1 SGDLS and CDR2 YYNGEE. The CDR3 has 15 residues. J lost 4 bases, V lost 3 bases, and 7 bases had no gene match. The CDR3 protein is CASSGSAGGLETQYF. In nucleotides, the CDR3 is TGTGCCAGCAGCGGGTCAGCGGGAGGTTTAGAGACCCAGTACTTC.

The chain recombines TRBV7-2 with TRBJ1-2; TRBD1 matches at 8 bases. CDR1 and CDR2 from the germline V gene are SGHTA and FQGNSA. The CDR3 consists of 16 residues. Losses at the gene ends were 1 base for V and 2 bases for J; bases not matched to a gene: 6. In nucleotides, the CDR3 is TGTGCCAGCAGCTTAGAGGGCAGGGGGCAAAACTATGGCTACACCTTC. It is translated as CASSLEGRGQNYGYTF.

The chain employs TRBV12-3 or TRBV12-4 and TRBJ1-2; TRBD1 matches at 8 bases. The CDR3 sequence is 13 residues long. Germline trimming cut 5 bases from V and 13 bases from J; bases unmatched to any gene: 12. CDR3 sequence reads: CASSANDRGPGTF. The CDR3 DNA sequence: TGTGCCAGCAGTGCAAATGACAGGGGTCCCGGCACCTTC.

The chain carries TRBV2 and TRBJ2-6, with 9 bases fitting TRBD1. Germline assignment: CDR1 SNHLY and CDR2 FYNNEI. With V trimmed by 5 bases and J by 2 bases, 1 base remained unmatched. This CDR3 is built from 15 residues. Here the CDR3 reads CASSRDRAGANVLTF. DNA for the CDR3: TGTGCCAGCAGTCGGGACAGGGCTGGGGCCAACGTCCTGACTTTC.

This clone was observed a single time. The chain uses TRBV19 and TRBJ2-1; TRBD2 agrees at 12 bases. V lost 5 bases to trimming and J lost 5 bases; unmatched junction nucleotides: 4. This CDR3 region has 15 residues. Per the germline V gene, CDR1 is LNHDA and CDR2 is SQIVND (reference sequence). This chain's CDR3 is CASSGWTSGDNEQFF. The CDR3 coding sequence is TGTGCCAGTAGTGGGTGGACTAGCGGGGACAATGAGCAGTTCTTC.

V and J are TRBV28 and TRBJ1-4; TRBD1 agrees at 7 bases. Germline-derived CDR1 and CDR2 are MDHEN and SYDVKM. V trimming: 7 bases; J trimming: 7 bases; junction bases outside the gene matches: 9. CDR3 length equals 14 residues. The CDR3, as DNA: TGTGCCAGCACTCCTAGCCAGGGGGTTGAAAAACTGTTTTTT. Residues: CASTPSQGVEKLFF.

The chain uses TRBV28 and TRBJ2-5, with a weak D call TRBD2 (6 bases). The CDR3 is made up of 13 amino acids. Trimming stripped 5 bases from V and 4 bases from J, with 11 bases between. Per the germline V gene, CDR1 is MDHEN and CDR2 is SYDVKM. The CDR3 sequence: CASSTGGPETQYF. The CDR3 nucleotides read TGTGCCAGCAGTACAGGAGGGCCAGAGACCCAGTACTTC.

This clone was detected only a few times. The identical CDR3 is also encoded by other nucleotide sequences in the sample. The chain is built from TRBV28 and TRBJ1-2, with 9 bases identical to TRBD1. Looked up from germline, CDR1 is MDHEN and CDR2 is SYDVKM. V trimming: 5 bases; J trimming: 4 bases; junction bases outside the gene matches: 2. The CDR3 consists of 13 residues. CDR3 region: CASSLTGGYGYTF. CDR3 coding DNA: TGTGCCAGCAGTCTGACAGGGGGCTATGGCTACACCTTC.

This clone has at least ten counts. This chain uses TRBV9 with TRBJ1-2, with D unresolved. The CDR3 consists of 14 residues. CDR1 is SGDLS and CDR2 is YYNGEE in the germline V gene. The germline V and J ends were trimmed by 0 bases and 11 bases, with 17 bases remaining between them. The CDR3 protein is CASSVDAGRVGYTF. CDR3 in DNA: TGTGCCAGCAGCGTAGACGCGGGAAGAGTAGGATACACCTTC.

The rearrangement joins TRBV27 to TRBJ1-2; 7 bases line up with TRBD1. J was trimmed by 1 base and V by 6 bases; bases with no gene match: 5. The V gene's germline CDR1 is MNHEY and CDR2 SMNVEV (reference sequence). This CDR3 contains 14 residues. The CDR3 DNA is TGTGCCAGCAGCAAAACAGGGGATAACTATGGCTACACCTTC. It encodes CASSKTGDNYGYTF.

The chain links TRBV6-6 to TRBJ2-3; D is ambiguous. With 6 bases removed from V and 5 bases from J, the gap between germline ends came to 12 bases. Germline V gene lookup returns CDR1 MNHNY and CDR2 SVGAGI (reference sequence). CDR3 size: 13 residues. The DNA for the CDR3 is TGTGCCAGCAGGTCGATTCGAGTAGATACGCAGTATTTT. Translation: CASRSIRVDTQYF.

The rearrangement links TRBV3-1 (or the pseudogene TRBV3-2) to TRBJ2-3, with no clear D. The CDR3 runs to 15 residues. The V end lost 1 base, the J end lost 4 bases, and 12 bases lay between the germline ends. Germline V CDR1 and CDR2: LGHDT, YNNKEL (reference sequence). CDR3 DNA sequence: TGTGCCAGCAGCCAAGCTAGACTTGGCGCAGATACGCAGTATTTT. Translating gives CASSQARLGADTQYF.

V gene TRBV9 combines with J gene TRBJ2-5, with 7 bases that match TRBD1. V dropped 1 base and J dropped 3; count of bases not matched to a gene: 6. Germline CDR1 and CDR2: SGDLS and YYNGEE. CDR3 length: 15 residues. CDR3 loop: CASSVRPQGEETQYF. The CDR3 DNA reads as TGTGCCAGCAGCGTAAGGCCCCAGGGGGAAGAGACCCAGTACTTC.

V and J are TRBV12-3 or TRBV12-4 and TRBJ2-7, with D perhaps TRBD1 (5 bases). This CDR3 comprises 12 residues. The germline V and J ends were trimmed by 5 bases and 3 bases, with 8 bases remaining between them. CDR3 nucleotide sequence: TGTGCCAGCAGTGCTACAGGCTACGAGCAGTACTTC. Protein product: CASSATGYEQYF.

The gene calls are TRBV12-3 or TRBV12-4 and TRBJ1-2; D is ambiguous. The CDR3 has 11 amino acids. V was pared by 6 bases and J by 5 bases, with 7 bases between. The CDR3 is CASSFRYGYTF. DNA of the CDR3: TGTGCCAGCAGCTTCCGGTATGGCTACACCTTC.

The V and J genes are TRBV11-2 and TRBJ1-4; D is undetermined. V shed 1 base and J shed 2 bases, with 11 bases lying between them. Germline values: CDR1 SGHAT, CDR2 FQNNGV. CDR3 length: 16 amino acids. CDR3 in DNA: TGTGCCAGCAGCTTAGGTAGTCTCTCGACTAATGAAAAACTGTTTTTT. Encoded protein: CASSLGSLSTNEKLFF.

The CDR3 DNA follows: TGTGCCAGCAGCTTAGGTACCACTATATGGCGGCAACACTCCTACGAGCAGTACTTC. As protein: CASSLGTTIWRQHSYEQYF. This sequence joins TRBV7-9 and TRBJ2-7, with D unclear. Germline V gene sequence: CDR1 SEHNR, CDR2 FQNEAQ (reference sequence). With 1 base removed from V and 0 bases from J, the gap between germline ends came to 22 bases. The CDR3 has 19 amino acids. The variable domain in full, with the rest retrieved from reference TRBV7-9 and TRBJ2-7, is DTGVSQNPRHKITKRGQNVTFRCDPISEHNRLYWYRQTLGQGPEFLTYFQNEAQLEKSRLLSDRFSAERPKGSFSTLEIQRTEQGDSAMYLCASSLGTTIWRQHSYEQYFGPGTRLTVT.

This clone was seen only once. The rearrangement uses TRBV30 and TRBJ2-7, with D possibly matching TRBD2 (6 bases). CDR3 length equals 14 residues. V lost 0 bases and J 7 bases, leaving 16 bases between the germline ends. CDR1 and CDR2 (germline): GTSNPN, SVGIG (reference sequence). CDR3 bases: TGTGCCTGGAGTGTACTTTCTGGGGCGGGAGAGCAGTACTTC. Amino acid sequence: CAWSVLSGAGEQYF. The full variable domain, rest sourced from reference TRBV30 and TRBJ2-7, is SQTIHQWPATLVQPVGSPLSLECTVEGTSNPNLYWYRQAAGRGLQLLFYSVGIGQISSEVPQNLSASRPQDRQFILSSKKLLLSDSGFYLCAWSVLSGAGEQYFGPGTRLTVT.